This T cell receptor beta chain appears in the sequencing data of a study of cytomegalovirus exposure and HLA in healthy donors. Study-wide points: Listed as cytomegalovirus-associated were more than 150 TCR beta chains. TCR beta V- and J-gene trimming was later associated with a missense DCLRE1C variant.

PCR amplification relied on 60 Vbeta primers (plus 13 Jbeta primers). Clones were sequenced by immunoSEQ multiplex PCR, and TCRdb holds only the in-frame ones, with some missing. The sample records roughly 120,000 clones, about 61% being singletons. On this clone: The target antigen is unknown.

V shed 0 bases and J 3 bases; nucleotides not matched to a gene: 1. In germline, CDR1 is SEHNR, CDR2 FQNEAQ (reference sequence). This CDR3 spans 16 amino acids. What was sequenced was PBMCs. The chain carries TRBV7-9 and TRBJ1-4; TRBD1 agrees at 10 bases. The sequence derives from a man aged 18 to 30 in good health and CMV-seropositive. CDR3 residues: CASSLATGGPNEKLFF. The CDR3 DNA is TGTGCCAGCAGCTTAGCGACAGGGGGCCCTAATGAAAAACTGTTTTTT.